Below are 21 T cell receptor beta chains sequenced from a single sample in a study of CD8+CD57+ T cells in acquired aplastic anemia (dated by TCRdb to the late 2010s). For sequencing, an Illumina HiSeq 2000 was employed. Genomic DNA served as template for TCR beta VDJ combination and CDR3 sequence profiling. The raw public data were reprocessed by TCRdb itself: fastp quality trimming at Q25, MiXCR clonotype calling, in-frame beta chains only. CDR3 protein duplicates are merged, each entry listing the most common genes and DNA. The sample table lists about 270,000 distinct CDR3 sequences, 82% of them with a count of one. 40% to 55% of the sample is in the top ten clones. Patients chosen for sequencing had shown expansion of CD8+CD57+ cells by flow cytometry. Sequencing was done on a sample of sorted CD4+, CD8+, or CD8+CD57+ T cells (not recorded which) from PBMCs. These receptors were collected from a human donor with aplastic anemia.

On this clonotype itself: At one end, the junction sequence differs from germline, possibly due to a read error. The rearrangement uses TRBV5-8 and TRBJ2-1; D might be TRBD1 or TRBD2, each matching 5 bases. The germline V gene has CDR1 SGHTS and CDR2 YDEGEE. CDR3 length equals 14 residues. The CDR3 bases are TGTGCCAGCGGCTTTGGTCAGGGACGATTGGAGCAGTTCTTC. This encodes CASGFGQGRLEQFF. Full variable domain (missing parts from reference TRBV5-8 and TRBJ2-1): EAGVTQSPTHLIKTRGQQATLRCSPISGHTSVYWYQQALGLGLQFLLWYDEGEERNRGNFPPRFSGRQFPNYSSELNVNALELEDSALYLCASGFGQGRLEQFFGPGTRLTVL.

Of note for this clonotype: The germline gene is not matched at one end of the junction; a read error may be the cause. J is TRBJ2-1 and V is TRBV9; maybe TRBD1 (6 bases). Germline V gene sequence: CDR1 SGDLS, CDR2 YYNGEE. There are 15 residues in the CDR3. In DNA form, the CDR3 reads TGTGCCAGCAGCATAACTAGGGGGACCCGCAATCAGCAGTTCTTC. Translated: CASSITRGTRNQQFF.

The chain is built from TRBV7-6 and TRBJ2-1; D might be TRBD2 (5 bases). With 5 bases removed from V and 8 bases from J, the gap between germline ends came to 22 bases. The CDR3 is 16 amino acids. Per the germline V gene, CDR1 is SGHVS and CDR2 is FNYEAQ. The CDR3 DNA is TGTGCCAGCAGCCTAGAAAGAAGAGGGAAGGGCGATGAGCAGTTCTTC. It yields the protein CASSLERRGKGDEQFF.

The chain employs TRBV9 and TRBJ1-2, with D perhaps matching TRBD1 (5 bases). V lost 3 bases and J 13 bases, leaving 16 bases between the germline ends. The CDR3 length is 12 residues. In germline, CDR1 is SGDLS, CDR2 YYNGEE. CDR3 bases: TGTGCCAGCAGCGGGGGCGGGGGAGGTGGCACCTTC. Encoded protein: CASSGGGGGGTF.

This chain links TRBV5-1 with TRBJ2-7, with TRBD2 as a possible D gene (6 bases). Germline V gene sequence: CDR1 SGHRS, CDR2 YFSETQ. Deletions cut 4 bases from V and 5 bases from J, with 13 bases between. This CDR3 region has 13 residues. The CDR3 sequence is CASSGGSTHEQYF. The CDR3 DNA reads TGCGCCAGCAGCGGGGGGTCGACACACGAGCAGTACTTC.

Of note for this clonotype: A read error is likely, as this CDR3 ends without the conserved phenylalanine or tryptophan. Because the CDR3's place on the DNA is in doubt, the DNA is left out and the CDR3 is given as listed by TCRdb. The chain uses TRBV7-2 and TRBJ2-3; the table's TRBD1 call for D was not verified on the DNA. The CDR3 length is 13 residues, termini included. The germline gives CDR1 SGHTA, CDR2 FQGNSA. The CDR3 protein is CASGEGGGAKPYY.

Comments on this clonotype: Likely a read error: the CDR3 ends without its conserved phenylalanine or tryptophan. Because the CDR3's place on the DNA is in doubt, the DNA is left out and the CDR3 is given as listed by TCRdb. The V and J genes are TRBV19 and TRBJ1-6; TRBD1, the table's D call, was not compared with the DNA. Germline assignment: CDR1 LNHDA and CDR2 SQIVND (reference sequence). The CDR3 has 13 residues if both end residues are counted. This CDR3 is CASRGGLSSPLQQ.

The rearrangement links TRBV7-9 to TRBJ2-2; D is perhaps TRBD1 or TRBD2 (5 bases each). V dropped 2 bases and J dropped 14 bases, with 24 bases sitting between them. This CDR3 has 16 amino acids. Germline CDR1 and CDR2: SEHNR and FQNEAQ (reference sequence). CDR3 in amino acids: CASSLSGSYGANVLFF. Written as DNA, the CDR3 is TGTGCCAGCAGCTTATCTGGTAGCTACGGGGCCAACGTCCTGTTTTTT.

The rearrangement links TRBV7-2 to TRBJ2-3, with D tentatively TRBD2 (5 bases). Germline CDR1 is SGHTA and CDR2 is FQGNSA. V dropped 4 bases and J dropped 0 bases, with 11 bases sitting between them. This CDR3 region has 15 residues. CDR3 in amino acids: CASSSRTGSTDTQYF. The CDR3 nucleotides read TGTGCCAGCAGCTCTCGGACGGGAAGCACAGATACGCAGTATTTT.

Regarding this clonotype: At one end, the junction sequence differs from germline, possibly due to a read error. CDR3 amino acids: CASSLTSAMSRSSF. Written as DNA, the CDR3 is TGTGCCAGCAGCTTAACTAGCGCAATGAGCAGGTCGTCCTTC. The chain links TRBV7-9 to TRBJ2-7; 7 bases align to TRBD2. The CDR3 sequence is 14 residues long. The germline gives CDR1 SEHNR, CDR2 FQNEAQ (reference sequence).

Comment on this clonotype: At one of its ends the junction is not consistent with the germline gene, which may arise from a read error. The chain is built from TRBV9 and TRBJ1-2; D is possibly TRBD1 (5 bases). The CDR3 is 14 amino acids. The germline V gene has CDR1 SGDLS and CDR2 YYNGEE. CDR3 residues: CASSGGVLRNQHPF. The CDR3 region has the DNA TGTGCCAGCAGCGGAGGGGTCTTGAGAAATCAGCACCCCTTC.

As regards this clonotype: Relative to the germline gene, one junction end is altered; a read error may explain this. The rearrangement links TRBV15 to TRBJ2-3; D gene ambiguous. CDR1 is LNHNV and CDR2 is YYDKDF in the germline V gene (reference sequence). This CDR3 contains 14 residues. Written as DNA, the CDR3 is TGTGCCAGCAGCTTGGGGTCAAGCCAAGATACGCAGTATTTT. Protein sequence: CASSLGSSQDTQYF.

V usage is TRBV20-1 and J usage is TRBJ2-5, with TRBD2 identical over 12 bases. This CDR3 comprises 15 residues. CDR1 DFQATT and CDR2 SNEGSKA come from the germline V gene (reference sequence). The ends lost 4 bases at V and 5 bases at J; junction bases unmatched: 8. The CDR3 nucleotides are TGCAGTGCTAACCCGCTAGCGGGGGGGCGTGAGACCCAGTACTTC. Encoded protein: CSANPLAGGRETQYF.

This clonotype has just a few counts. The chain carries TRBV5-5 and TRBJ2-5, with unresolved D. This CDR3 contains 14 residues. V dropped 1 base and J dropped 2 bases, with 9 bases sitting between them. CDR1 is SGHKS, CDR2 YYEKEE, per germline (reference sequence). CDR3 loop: CASSLLDQQETQYF. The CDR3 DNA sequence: TGTGCCAGCAGCTTGTTAGACCAGCAAGAGACCCAGTACTTC.

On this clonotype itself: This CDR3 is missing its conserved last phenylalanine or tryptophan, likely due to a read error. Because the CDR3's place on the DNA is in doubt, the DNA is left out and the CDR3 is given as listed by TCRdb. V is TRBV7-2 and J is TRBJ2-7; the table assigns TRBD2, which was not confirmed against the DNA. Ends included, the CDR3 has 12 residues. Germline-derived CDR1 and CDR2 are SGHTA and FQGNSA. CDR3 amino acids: CASSPSQPEKYA.

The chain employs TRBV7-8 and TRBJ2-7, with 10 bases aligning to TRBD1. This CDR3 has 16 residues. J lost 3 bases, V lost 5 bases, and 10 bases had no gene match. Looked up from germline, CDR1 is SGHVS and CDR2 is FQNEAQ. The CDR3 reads CASSPWGRDRGYEQYF. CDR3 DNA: TGTGCCAGCAGCCCCTGGGGGCGGGACAGGGGCTACGAGCAGTACTTC.

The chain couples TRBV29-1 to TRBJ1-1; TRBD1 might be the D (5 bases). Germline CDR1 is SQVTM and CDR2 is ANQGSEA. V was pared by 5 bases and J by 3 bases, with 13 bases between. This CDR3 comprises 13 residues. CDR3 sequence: CSVSARDDTEAFF. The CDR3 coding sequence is TGCAGCGTTTCCGCCAGGGATGACACTGAAGCTTTCTTT. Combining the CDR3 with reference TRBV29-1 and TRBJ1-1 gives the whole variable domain SAVISQKPSRDICQRGTSLTIQCQVDSQVTMMFWYRQQPGQSLTLIATANQGSEATYESGFVIDKFPISRPNLTFSTLTVSNMSPEDSSIYLCSVSARDDTEAFFGQGTRLTVV.

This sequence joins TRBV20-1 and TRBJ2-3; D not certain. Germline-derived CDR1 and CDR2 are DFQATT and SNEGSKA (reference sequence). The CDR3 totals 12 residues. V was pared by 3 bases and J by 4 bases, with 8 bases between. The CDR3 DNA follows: TGCAGTGCTAGGGCTGGAGCAGATACGCAGTATTTT. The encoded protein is CSARAGADTQYF.

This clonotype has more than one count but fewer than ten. DNA for the CDR3: TGTGCCAGCATCAAAGGGGACACTCGAGGGGGAAACACCATATATTTT. Translating gives CASIKGDTRGGNTIYF. The rearrangement joins TRBV2 to TRBJ1-3; TRBD1 is a possible D gene (6 bases). The CDR3 is 16 residues long. Germline-derived CDR1 and CDR2 are SNHLY and FYNNEI. The V end lost 7 bases, the J end lost 4 bases, and 20 bases lay between the germline ends.

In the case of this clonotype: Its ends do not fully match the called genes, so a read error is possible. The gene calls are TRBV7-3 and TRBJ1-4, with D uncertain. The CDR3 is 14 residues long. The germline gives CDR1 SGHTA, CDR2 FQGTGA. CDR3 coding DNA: TGTGCCAGCAGCTTCGGCGAGGGCTACGAGCAGTACTTCTTT. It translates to CASSFGEGYEQYFF.

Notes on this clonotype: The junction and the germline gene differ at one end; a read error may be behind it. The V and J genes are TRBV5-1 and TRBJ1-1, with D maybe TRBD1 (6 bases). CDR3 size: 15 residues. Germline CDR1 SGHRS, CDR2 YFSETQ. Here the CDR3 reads CASSFSGGGQDEAFF. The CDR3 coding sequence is TGTGCCAGCAGCTTTTCGGGCGGGGGGCAAGATGAAGCTTTCTTT.